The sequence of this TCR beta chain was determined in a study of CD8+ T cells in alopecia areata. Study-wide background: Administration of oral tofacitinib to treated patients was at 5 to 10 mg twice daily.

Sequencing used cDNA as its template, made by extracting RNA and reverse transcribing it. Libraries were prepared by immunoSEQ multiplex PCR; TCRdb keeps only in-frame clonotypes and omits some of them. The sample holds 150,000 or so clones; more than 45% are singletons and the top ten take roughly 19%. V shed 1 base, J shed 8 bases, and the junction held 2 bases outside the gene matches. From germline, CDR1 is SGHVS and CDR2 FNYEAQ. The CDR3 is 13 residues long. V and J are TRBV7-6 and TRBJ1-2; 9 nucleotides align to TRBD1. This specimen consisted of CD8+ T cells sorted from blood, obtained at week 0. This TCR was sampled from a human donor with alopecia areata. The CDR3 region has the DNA TGTGCCAGCAGCTTAGGGACAGGGGACGGCTACACCTTC. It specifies CASSLGTGDGYTF.